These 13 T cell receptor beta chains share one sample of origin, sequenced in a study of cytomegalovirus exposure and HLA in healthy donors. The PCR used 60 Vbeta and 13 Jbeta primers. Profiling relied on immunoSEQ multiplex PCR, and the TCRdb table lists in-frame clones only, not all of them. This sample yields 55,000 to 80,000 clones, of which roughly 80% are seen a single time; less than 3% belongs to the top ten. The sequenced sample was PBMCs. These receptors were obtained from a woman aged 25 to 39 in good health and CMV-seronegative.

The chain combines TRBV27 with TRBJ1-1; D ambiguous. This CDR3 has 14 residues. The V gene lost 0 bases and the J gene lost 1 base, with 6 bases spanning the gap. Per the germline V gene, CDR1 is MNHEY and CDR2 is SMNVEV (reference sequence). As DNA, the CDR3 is TGTGCCAGCAGTTTATCGAGATGGAACACTGAAGCTTTCTTT. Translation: CASSLSRWNTEAFF.

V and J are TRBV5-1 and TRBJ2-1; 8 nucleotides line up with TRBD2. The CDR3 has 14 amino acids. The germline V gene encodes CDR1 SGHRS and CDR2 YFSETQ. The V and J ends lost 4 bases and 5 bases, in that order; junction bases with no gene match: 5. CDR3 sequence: CASSRGGRDNEQFF. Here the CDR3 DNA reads TGCGCCAGCAGCCGGGGGGGGCGGGACAATGAGCAGTTCTTC.

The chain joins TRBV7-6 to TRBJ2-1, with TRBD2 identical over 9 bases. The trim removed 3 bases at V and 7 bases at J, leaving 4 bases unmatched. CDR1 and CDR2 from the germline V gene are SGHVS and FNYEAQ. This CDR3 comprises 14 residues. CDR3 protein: CASSFAGGLNEQFF. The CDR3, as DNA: TGTGCCAGCAGCTTTGCGGGGGGGCTTAATGAGCAGTTCTTC.

Here the CDR3 reads CASSAGTSGVLSYEQYF. The CDR3 DNA is TGTGCCAGTAGTGCTGGGACTAGCGGGGTTCTCTCCTACGAGCAGTACTTC. This chain uses TRBV19 with TRBJ2-7; 13 bases align to TRBD2. After removal of 5 bases from V and 0 bases from J, the junction contained 7 bases not matched to a gene. CDR3 length equals 17 residues. CDR1 is LNHDA, CDR2 SQIVND, per germline (reference sequence).

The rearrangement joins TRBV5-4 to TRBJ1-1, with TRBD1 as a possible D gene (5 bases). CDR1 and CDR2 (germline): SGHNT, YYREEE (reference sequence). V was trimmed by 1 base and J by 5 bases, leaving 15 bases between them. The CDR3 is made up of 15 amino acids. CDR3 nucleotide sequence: TGTGCCAGCAGCTTGTATCAGGGAGGAGTTACTGAAGCTTTCTTT. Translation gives CASSLYQGGVTEAFF.

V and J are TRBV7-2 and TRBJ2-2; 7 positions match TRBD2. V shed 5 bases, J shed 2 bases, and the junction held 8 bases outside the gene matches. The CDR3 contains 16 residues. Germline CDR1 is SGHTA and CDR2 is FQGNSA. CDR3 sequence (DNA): TGTGCCAGCAGCGCTTCCGGGACTACCAACACCGGGGAGCTGTTTTTT. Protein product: CASSASGTTNTGELFF.

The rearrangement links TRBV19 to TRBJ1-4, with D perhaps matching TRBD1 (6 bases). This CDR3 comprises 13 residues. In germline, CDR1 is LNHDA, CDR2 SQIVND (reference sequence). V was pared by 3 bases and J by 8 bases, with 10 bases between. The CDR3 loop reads CASSMSGAEKLFF. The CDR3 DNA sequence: TGTGCCAGTAGTATGTCAGGGGCCGAAAAACTGTTTTTT.

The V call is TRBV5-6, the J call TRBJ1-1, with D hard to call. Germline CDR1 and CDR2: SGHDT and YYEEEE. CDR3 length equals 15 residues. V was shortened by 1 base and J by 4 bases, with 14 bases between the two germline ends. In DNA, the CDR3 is TGTGCCAGCAGCTTGCCGGAGGCTGGTGGCACTGAAGCTTTCTTT. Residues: CASSLPEAGGTEAFF.

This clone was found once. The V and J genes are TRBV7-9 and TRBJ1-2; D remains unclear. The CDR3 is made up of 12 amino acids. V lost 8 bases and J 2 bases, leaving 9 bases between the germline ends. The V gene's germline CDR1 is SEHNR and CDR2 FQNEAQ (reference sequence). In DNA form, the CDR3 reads TGTGCCAGCCGCGGGATAAACTATGGCTACACCTTC. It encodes CASRGINYGYTF.

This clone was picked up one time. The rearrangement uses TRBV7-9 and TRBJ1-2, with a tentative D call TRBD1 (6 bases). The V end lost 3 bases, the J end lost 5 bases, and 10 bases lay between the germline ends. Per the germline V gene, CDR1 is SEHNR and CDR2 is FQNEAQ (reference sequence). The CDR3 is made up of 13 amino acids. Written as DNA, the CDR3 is TGTGCCAGCAGCTTTGGACAGCCGTATGGCTACACCTTC. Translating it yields CASSFGQPYGYTF. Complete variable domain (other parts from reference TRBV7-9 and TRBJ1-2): DTGVSQNPRHKITKRGQNVTFRCDPISEHNRLYWYRQTLGQGPEFLTYFQNEAQLEKSRLLSDRFSAERPKGSFSTLEIQRTEQGDSAMYLCASSFGQPYGYTFGSGTRLTVV.

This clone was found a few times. Here the CDR3 reads CASSKGTSGGEETQYF. The CDR3 bases are TGTGCCAGCAGCAAAGGGACTAGCGGGGGGGAAGAGACCCAGTACTTC. The J gene is TRBJ2-5, the V gene TRBV21-1; the table's D call, TRBD2, was not checked against the DNA. TRBV21-1 is a pseudogene locus. The length of the CDR3 is 16 residues.

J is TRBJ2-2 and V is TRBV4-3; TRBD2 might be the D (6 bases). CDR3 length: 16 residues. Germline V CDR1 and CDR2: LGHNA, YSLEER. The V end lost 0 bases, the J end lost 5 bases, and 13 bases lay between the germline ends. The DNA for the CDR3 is TGCGCCAGCAGCCAAGATCCGCGGGCGGGAACCGGGGAGCTGTTTTTT. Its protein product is CASSQDPRAGTGELFF.

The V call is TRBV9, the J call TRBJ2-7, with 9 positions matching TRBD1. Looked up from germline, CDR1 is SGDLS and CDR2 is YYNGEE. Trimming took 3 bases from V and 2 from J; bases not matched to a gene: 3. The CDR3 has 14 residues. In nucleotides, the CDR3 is TGTGCCAGCAGCGCCGGGACAGGGACCTACGAGCAGTACTTC. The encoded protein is CASSAGTGTYEQYF.